These 27 T cell receptor beta chains originate from one sample sequenced in a study of lymphopenia after photon versus proton radiotherapy. The assay was immunoSEQ multiplex PCR, and TCRdb's table has in-frame clones only and misses some. Of over 55,000 clones listed, 75% to 90% are singletons. The source material was peripheral blood, sampled from a patient treated with proton-based radiotherapy. These receptors were obtained from an elderly man with esophageal cancer.

The chain couples TRBV5-5 to TRBJ1-2, with TRBD1 as a possible D gene (5 bases). CDR3 length equals 14 residues. V lost 0 bases and J lost 4, with 10 bases in between. CDR1 is SGHKS, CDR2 YYEKEE, per germline (reference sequence). The CDR3: CASSLGGGSYGYTF. CDR3 coding DNA: TGTGCCAGCAGCTTGGGTGGGGGGTCCTATGGCTACACCTTC.

This sequence joins TRBV6-6 and TRBJ1-5, with D unresolved. V was trimmed by 4 bases and J by 0 bases, leaving 4 bases between them. The CDR3 consists of 13 residues. The germline CDR1 and CDR2 sequences are MNHNY and SVGAGI (reference sequence). Written as DNA, the CDR3 is TGTGCCAGCAGTTTGAATAGCAATCAGCCCCAGCATTTT. It translates to CASSLNSNQPQHF.

This clone was seen a single time. CDR3 protein: CATSSGVRGGYTF. CDR3 bases: TGTGCCACCAGCTCAGGGGTACGGGGTGGCTACACCTTC. V usage is TRBV15 and J usage is TRBJ1-2, with D possibly being TRBD1 (6 bases). Germline CDR1 is LNHNV and CDR2 is YYDKDF (reference sequence). The CDR3 has 13 residues. Trimming took 5 bases from V and 7 from J, leaving 14 bases between them.

V usage is TRBV6-5 and J usage is TRBJ2-1; 15 bases are shared with TRBD2. There are 16 residues in the CDR3. CDR1 MNHEY and CDR2 SVGAGI come from the germline V gene. J was trimmed by 10 bases and V by 2 bases; bases with no gene match: 6. CDR3 DNA sequence: TGTGCCAGCAGTTACCGGACTAGCGGGAGGGACGGCGAGCAGTTCTTC. As protein: CASSYRTSGRDGEQFF.

This clone was counted a single time. The germline gene is not matched at one end of the junction; a read error may be the cause. Other nucleotide sequences in the sample specify the same CDR3. This chain connects TRBV11-2 to TRBJ2-7, with a possible D match to TRBD2 (5 bases). Germline V gene data show CDR1 as SGHAT and CDR2 as FQNNGV. The CDR3 has 11 residues. The CDR3 DNA is TGTGCCAGCAGCCTAGAGGGTGAGCAGTACTTC. It encodes CASSLEGEQYF.

This clone is judged medium-sized. J is TRBJ1-2 and V is TRBV5-8, with D unresolved. Germline CDR1 SGHTS, CDR2 YDEGEE. The CDR3 is made up of 13 amino acids. Trimming took 0 bases from V and 4 from J, leaving 7 bases between them. CDR3 loop: CASSLGDFYGYTF. The CDR3 DNA is TGTGCCAGCAGCTTGGGAGATTTCTATGGCTACACCTTC.

The chain couples TRBV18 to TRBJ1-1; maybe TRBD1 (6 bases). Germline CDR1 KGHSH, CDR2 LQKENI. The CDR3 runs 18 residues. V lost 0 bases, J lost 7 bases, and 24 bases lay in between. The CDR3 sequence: CASSPPLSGGGRVGEAFF. The DNA for the CDR3 is TGTGCCAGCTCACCACCCTTATCTGGGGGGGGGCGTGTGGGTGAAGCTTTCTTT.

J is TRBJ1-2 and V is TRBV29-1, with D perhaps TRBD1 (6 bases). V lost 2 bases and J lost 6, with 13 bases in between. CDR1 and CDR2 (germline): SQVTM, ANQGSEA. The CDR3 totals 13 residues. In DNA, the CDR3 is TGCAGCGTTGAACGTAGGGCAGGGGATGGCTACACCTTC. It yields the protein CSVERRAGDGYTF.

CDR3: CASSATRDRDEAFF. The CDR3 nucleotides read TGTGCCAGCAGCGCAACTCGGGACAGGGACGAAGCTTTCTTT. V usage is TRBV7-9 and J usage is TRBJ1-1, with TRBD1 matching over 9 bases. This CDR3 contains 14 residues. The germline CDR1 and CDR2 sequences are SEHNR and FQNEAQ (reference sequence). The junction had 9 bases not matched to a gene; V was cut back by 5 bases and J by 8 bases. The whole variable domain, filled in from reference TRBV7-9 and TRBJ1-1, reads DTGVSQNPRHKITKRGQNVTFRCDPISEHNRLYWYRQTLGQGPEFLTYFQNEAQLEKSRLLSDRFSAERPKGSFSTLEIQRTEQGDSAMYLCASSATRDRDEAFFGQGTRLTVV.

The CDR3 DNA follows: TGTGCCAGCAGCTTAGCGGGTCTCGGGGAGCTGTTTTTT. It is translated as CASSLAGLGELFF. The chain combines TRBV11-2 with TRBJ2-2; D is ambiguous. The V end lost 1 base, the J end lost 7 bases, and 7 bases lay between the germline ends. Germline V CDR1 and CDR2: SGHAT, FQNNGV. The CDR3 spans 13 residues. Based on the CDR3 plus reference TRBV11-2 and TRBJ2-2, the full variable domain is EAGVAQSPRYKIIEKRQSVAFWCNPISGHATLYWYQQILGQGPKLLIQFQNNGVVDDSQLPKDRFSAERLKGVDSTLKIQPAKLEDSAVYLCASSLAGLGELFFGEGSRLTVL.

The chain links TRBV9 to TRBJ2-7; 7 nucleotides align to TRBD2. The J segment lost 5 bases and the V segment lost 0 bases, leaving 5 bases of the junction unmatched. Germline lookup yields CDR1 SGDLS and CDR2 YYNGEE. The CDR3 is 14 residues long. CDR3 protein: CASSVGAGAHEQYF. The CDR3 bases are TGTGCCAGCAGCGTAGGCGCGGGAGCCCACGAGCAGTACTTC.

This chain uses TRBV21-1 with TRBJ2-7; the table's D gene call, TRBD2, was not cross checked with the DNA. TRBV21-1 is tagged as a pseudogene. This CDR3 is built from 13 residues. In DNA form, the CDR3 reads TGTGCCAGCCTCACGAAGAGCTCCTACGAGCAGTACTTC. Translated: CASLTKSSYEQYF.

The chain recombines TRBV7-2 with TRBJ2-5; TRBD2 matches at 8 bases. Losses at the gene ends were 4 bases for V and 2 bases for J; bases not matched to a gene: 3. CDR3 length equals 14 residues. The V gene's germline CDR1 is SGHTA and CDR2 FQGNSA. The CDR3 protein is CASSYQRGQETQYF. The DNA for the CDR3 is TGTGCCAGCAGCTACCAGCGGGGGCAAGAGACCCAGTACTTC.

The chain carries TRBV9 and TRBJ1-3; D might be TRBD1 (6 bases). Germline loops: CDR1 SGDLS, CDR2 YYNGEE. This CDR3 region has 17 residues. Trimming took 0 bases from V and 0 from J, leaving 13 bases between them. CDR3 coding DNA: TGTGCCAGCAGCGTAGAAGGGACACCTTTCTCTGGAAACACCATATATTTT. Residues: CASSVEGTPFSGNTIYF.

The gene calls are TRBV10-1 and TRBJ2-3, with 7 bases fitting TRBD1. The length of the CDR3 is 14 residues. V lost 6 bases and J lost 5; bases outside the gene matches: 8. CDR1 and CDR2 (germline): WNHNN, SYGVQD (reference sequence). This chain's CDR3 is CASRARGMQDTQYF. For the CDR3, the DNA is TGCGCCAGCAGGGCCAGGGGGATGCAAGATACGCAGTATTTT.

The chain combines TRBV6-6 with TRBJ1-1; D may be TRBD1 (5 bases). From germline, CDR1 is MNHNY and CDR2 SVGAGI (reference sequence). CDR3 length: 13 residues. Trimming removed 2 bases from V and 7 bases from J, with 11 bases in between. The CDR3 coding sequence is TGTGCCAGCAGTTACGTCATTGGGGGTGAAGCTTTCTTT. Protein sequence: CASSYVIGGEAFF.

The V gene is TRBV7-7, the J gene TRBJ2-3, with TRBD1 identical over 11 bases. The CDR3 is 17 residues long. J gave up 4 bases and V 5 bases, and 11 bases lay outside the gene matches. Germline-derived CDR1 and CDR2 are SSHAT and FNYEAQ (reference sequence). CDR3 region: CASSQHADRGRADTQYF. The DNA for the CDR3 is TGTGCCAGCAGCCAGCACGCGGACAGGGGGCGGGCAGATACGCAGTATTTT.

The chain uses TRBV7-2 and TRBJ1-5; D uncertain. Germline V gene lookup returns CDR1 SGHTA and CDR2 FQGNSA. The CDR3 sequence is 13 residues long. V shed 6 bases and J shed 4 bases, with 10 bases lying between them. The CDR3 here is CASSPESNQPQHF. The DNA of the CDR3 is TGTGCCAGCAGTCCAGAAAGTAATCAGCCCCAGCATTTT.

In its sample, this clone was seen a few times. CDR3 nucleotide sequence: TGTGCCAGTAGTATAGGCGGGGGCGGCAATCAGCCCCAGCATTTT. This translates into CASSIGGGGNQPQHF. The chain combines TRBV19 with TRBJ1-5; D may be TRBD1 (6 bases). Germline CDR1 reads LNHDA; CDR2 reads SQIVND (reference sequence). The V and J ends lost 1 base and 2 bases respectively, with 9 bases between them. The CDR3 has 15 amino acids.

The J gene is TRBJ1-3, the V gene TRBV10-1; D is unclear. This CDR3 contains 12 residues. Trimming stripped 10 bases from V and 0 bases from J, with 7 bases between. Germline assignment: CDR1 WNHNN and CDR2 SYGVQD (reference sequence). CDR3 protein: CATYISGNTIYF. The CDR3 nucleotides are TGCGCCACCTACATCTCTGGAAACACCATATATTTT.

The rearrangement links TRBV4-2 to TRBJ2-7; TRBD2 matches 8 bases. From germline, CDR1 is LGHNA and CDR2 YNFKEQ. V shed 0 bases and J 3 bases; nucleotides not matched to a gene: 1. The CDR3 totals 14 residues. This chain's CDR3 is CASSQELADYEQYF. The CDR3, as DNA: TGTGCCAGCAGCCAAGAACTAGCGGACTACGAGCAGTACTTC.

This sequence joins TRBV30 and TRBJ2-2; 10 positions match TRBD2. CDR1 is GTSNPN and CDR2 is SVGIG in the germline V gene (reference sequence). CDR3 length equals 14 residues. Trimming at V came to 1 base and at J to 6 bases, leaving 2 bases not matched to a gene. DNA for the CDR3: TGTGCCTGGAGTGGTCTAGCGGGAGCCGGGGAGCTGTTTTTT. As protein: CAWSGLAGAGELFF.

V and J are TRBV4-2 and TRBJ1-2; no clear D gene. CDR1 LGHNA and CDR2 YNFKEQ come from the germline V gene. The CDR3 runs 14 residues. V was pared by 0 bases and J by 8 bases, with 13 bases between. CDR3 coding DNA: TGTGCCAGCAGCCAAGAGGGAGGGTTGGGGGGCTACACCTTC. Its protein is CASSQEGGLGGYTF.

The V call is TRBV19, the J call TRBJ1-5, with D possibly TRBD1 on 6 matching bases. Trimming left V 4 bases short and J 7 bases short, with 11 bases between. CDR3 length: 13 residues. CDR1 is LNHDA, CDR2 SQIVND, per germline (reference sequence). The CDR3 region has the DNA TGTGCCAGTAGTAATGGGGGCGCGCAGCCCCAGCATTTT. This sequence encodes CASSNGGAQPQHF.

The chain couples TRBV4-1 to TRBJ1-3; TRBD1 matches 10 bases. Germline CDR1 MGHRA, CDR2 YSYEKL. The CDR3 has 16 residues. With V trimmed by 0 bases and J by 7 bases, 6 bases remained unmatched. The CDR3 coding sequence is TGCGCCAGCAGCCAAGATCCCGGGACAGGGGAGAACACCATATATTTT. Translated, it gives CASSQDPGTGENTIYF.

The J gene is TRBJ2-1, the V gene TRBV14; the D is unclear. The V end was cut by 0 bases, the J end by 1 base, with 16 bases between. CDR3 length: 18 residues. Germline values: CDR1 SGHDN, CDR2 FVKESK. The DNA of the CDR3 is TGTGCCAGCAGCCAAGATGTGGCGGCCCGGGCTTCCTACAATGAGCAGTTCTTC. It is translated as CASSQDVAARASYNEQFF.

The J gene is TRBJ2-7, the V gene TRBV28; 7 bases align to TRBD2. The CDR3 sequence is 16 residues long. Germline CDR1 and CDR2: MDHEN and SYDVKM. Trimming at V came to 0 bases and at J to 3 bases, leaving 8 bases not matched to a gene. The DNA of the CDR3 is TGTGCCAGCAGTTTATGGGGTACCGGGGGGAACTACGAGCAGTACTTC. It translates to CASSLWGTGGNYEQYF.